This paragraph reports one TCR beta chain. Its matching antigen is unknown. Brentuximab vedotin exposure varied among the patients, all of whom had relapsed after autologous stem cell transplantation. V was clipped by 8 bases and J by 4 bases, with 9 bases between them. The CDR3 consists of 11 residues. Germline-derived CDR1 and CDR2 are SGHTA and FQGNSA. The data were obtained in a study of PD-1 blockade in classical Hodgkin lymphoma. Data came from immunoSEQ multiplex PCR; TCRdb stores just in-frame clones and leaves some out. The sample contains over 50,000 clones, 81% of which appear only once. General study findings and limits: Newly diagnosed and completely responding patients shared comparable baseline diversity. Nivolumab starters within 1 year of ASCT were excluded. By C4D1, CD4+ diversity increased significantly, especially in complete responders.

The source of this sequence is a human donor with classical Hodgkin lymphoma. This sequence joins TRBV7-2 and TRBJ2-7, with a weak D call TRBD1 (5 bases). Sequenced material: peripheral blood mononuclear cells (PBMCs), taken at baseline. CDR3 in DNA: TGTGCCAGCGTGGGGCATTACGAGCAGTACTTC. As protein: CASVGHYEQYF.